A single sample gave rise to the 23 T cell receptor beta chains below, sequenced in a study of shared clonotypes between healthy human individuals (dated by TCRdb to 2018 to 2020). Preparation of the library involved the immunoSEQ multiplex PCR assay. The clones in this table, taken by TCRdb from immuneACCESS, are in-frame only. Not every clone is retained; where verified, under half of the shortfall comes from an unresolved V gene, and the cause of the rest is unknown. Present in this sample are some 2,000,000 clones, 90% to 95% of which were seen just once. The ten largest clonotypes hold roughly 0.13% of the sample. The sequenced material came from naive CD4+ T cells sorted from blood. The cell subset or site tag for this specimen amounts to: CD45RA+ positively selected. Source of these receptors: a man between 18 and 29 years old in good health.

The rearrangement joins TRBV2 to TRBJ1-2; D perhaps matches TRBD1 (5 bases). Between the trimmed V and J ends, which lost 7 bases and 4 bases, there was a span of 19 bases. The CDR3 has 15 amino acids. Germline lookup yields CDR1 SNHLY and CDR2 FYNNEI. The CDR3 region is CASTGRTLLSYGYTF. In DNA form, the CDR3 reads TGTGCCAGCACGGGGCGTACCCTCCTAAGCTATGGCTACACCTTC.

The V call is TRBV5-1, the J call TRBJ2-5; D gene unclear. CDR1 SGHRS and CDR2 YFSETQ come from the germline V gene. Between the trimmed V and J ends, which lost 3 bases and 5 bases, there was a span of 11 bases. The CDR3 is 13 residues long. CDR3 loop: CASSSQSWETQYF. In DNA, the CDR3 is TGCGCCAGCAGCTCTCAATCCTGGGAGACCCAGTACTTC.

This rearrangement joins TRBV6-5 to TRBJ2-7; D ambiguous. This CDR3 is built from 16 residues. The germline V gene encodes CDR1 MNHEY and CDR2 SVGAGI. Trimming took 0 bases from V and 0 from J, leaving 12 bases between them. CDR3 amino acids: CASSYSSEPSSYEQYF. CDR3 in DNA: TGTGCCAGCAGTTACTCGAGCGAACCGAGCTCCTACGAGCAGTACTTC.

The chain combines TRBV5-6 with TRBJ1-6; 10 bases align to TRBD1. Germline CDR1 SGHDT, CDR2 YYEEEE. The ends lost 4 bases at V and 12 bases at J; junction bases unmatched: 10. The CDR3 is 15 residues long. The CDR3 region has the DNA TGTGCCAGCAGCCCCTTCGGGACAGGGGCAGGACCCCTCCACTTT. This sequence encodes CASSPFGTGAGPLHF.

The chain couples TRBV30 to TRBJ2-7; D not certain. CDR1 and CDR2 (germline): GTSNPN, SVGIG (reference sequence). CDR3 length equals 15 residues. Trimming cost V 0 bases and J 4 bases, with 16 bases left between them. The CDR3 loop is CAWSVIPVPSYEQYF. As DNA, the CDR3 is TGTGCCTGGAGTGTCATCCCTGTACCGAGTTACGAGCAGTACTTC.

This chain connects TRBV7-2 to TRBJ1-5; D remains unclear. This CDR3 spans 14 amino acids. Per the germline V gene, CDR1 is SGHTA and CDR2 is FQGNSA. With 5 bases removed from V and 7 bases from J, the gap between germline ends came to 15 bases. The DNA of the CDR3 is TGTGCCAGCAGCCTAACAGAAACCGCGCAGCCCCAGCATTTT. Amino acid sequence: CASSLTETAQPQHF. The variable domain in full, completed from reference TRBV7-2 and TRBJ1-5, reads GAGVSQSPSNKVTEKGKDVELRCDPISGHTALYWYRQSLGQGLEFLIYFQGNSAPDKSGLPSDRFSAERTGGSVSTLTIQRTQQEDSAVYLCASSLTETAQPQHFGDGTRLSIL.

The chain is built from TRBV7-2 and TRBJ2-5; D call uncertain. The V end was cut by 6 bases, the J end by 2 bases, with 13 bases between. Germline V lookup: CDR1 SGHTA, CDR2 FQGNSA. The CDR3 spans 14 residues. This chain's CDR3 is CASRIGPGQETQYF. CDR3 nucleotide sequence: TGTGCCAGCAGGATTGGTCCCGGGCAAGAGACCCAGTACTTC.

The genes are TRBV11-2 and TRBJ2-3; a weak D match, TRBD1 (5 bases). CDR1 is SGHAT, CDR2 FQNNGV, per germline. Trimming removed 5 bases at V and 10 bases at J, with 28 bases between. CDR3 length equals 17 residues. The CDR3, as DNA: TGTGCCAGCAGCACGAACCTGACAGCCAATATCCCGAGTGCGCAGTATTTT. Translated, it gives CASSTNLTANIPSAQYF.

The chain recombines TRBV7-9 with TRBJ1-1; TRBD1 matches at 12 bases. The germline gives CDR1 SEHNR, CDR2 FQNEAQ (reference sequence). Trimming removed 3 bases from V and 5 bases from J; junction bases left unmatched: 4. The CDR3 runs to 15 residues. CDR3 amino acids: CASSLGQGAKTEAFF. DNA of the CDR3: TGTGCCAGCAGCTTGGGACAGGGGGCAAAGACTGAAGCTTTCTTT. The full variable domain, rest sourced from reference TRBV7-9 and TRBJ1-1, is DTGVSQNPRHKITKRGQNVTFRCDPISEHNRLYWYRQTLGQGPEFLTYFQNEAQLEKSRLLSDRFSAERPKGSFSTLEIQRTEQGDSAMYLCASSLGQGAKTEAFFGQGTRLTVV.

With regard to this clone: This sample includes further DNA sequences coding for the same CDR3. CDR3 bases: TGTGCCAGCAGCCACCCCGGGACAAAGACTAGCGCAGATACGCAGTATTTT. This codes for CASSHPGTKTSADTQYF. J is TRBJ2-3 and V is TRBV5-4, with TRBD2 matching 8 bases. This CDR3 spans 17 amino acids. V gave up 4 bases and J gave up 4 bases; unmatched junction bases: 14. Germline lookup yields CDR1 SGHNT and CDR2 YYREEE (reference sequence).

As for this clone: Being one base from a much bigger clone, this may be a read error. Distinct nucleotide sequences in the sample also encode this CDR3. The chain carries TRBV18 and TRBJ2-5; D uncertain. V was clipped by 6 bases and J by 0 bases, with 8 bases between them. Per germline, CDR1 KGHSH and CDR2 LQKENI. CDR3 length equals 13 residues. This CDR3 is CASSGPNQETQYF. For the CDR3, the DNA is TGTGCCAGCTCTGGGCCGAACCAAGAGACCCAGTACTTC.

The chain employs TRBV5-1 and TRBJ1-1; TRBD1 matches 7 bases. The CDR3 spans 14 residues. CDR1 and CDR2 (germline): SGHRS, YFSETQ. J lost 8 bases, V lost 4 bases, and 11 bases had no gene match. CDR3 in DNA: TGCGCCAGCAGCCTGGGACAGACTCAACTCGAAGCTTTCTTT. Encoded protein: CASSLGQTQLEAFF. Variable domain in full (rest from reference TRBV5-1 and TRBJ1-1): KAGVTQTPRYLIKTRGQQVTLSCSPISGHRSVSWYQQTPGQGLQFLFEYFSETQRNKGNFPGRFSGRQFSNSRSEMNVSTLELGDSALYLCASSLGQTQLEAFFGQGTRLTVV.

The V gene is TRBV11-1, the J gene TRBJ1-5; D remains unclear. CDR1 and CDR2 (germline): SGHAT, FQDESV (reference sequence). The V end lost 2 bases, the J end lost 2 bases, and 4 bases lay between the germline ends. CDR3 size: 13 residues. Here the CDR3 DNA reads TGTGCCAGCAGCTTACTTGGCAATCAGCCCCAGCATTTT. Translation gives CASSLLGNQPQHF.

The V gene is TRBV27, the J gene TRBJ2-7; D may match TRBD1 or TRBD2 (5 bases each). V was trimmed by 3 bases and J by 3 bases, leaving 18 bases between them. There are 16 residues in the CDR3. CDR1 is MNHEY, CDR2 SMNVEV, per germline (reference sequence). The CDR3 is CASSFVSLGVDYEQYF. The CDR3 DNA follows: TGTGCCAGCAGTTTTGTTAGTTTGGGGGTCGACTACGAGCAGTACTTC.

The V and J genes are TRBV6-6 and TRBJ2-7; D is uncertain. Germline CDR1 MNHNY, CDR2 SVGAGI (reference sequence). Trimming removed 3 bases from V and 0 bases from J, with 9 bases in between. This CDR3 is built from 14 residues. The CDR3 protein is CASSYFASSYEQYF. Written as DNA, the CDR3 is TGTGCCAGCAGTTATTTCGCCAGCTCCTACGAGCAGTACTTC.

This chain joins TRBV6-5 and TRBJ1-1, with D tentatively TRBD1 (6 bases). The length of the CDR3 is 14 residues. Per the germline V gene, CDR1 is MNHEY and CDR2 is SVGAGI. Trimming took off 4 bases at V and 4 bases at J, with 13 bases between the two ends. Here the CDR3 DNA reads TGTGCCAGCAGTTGGTCCGGGGGCAGCACTGAAGCTTTCTTT. This gives the protein CASSWSGGSTEAFF.

The chain has TRBV5-1 and TRBJ1-2, with D hard to call. This CDR3 spans 13 amino acids. CDR1 is SGHRS and CDR2 is YFSETQ in the germline V gene. V lost 4 bases and J lost 7, with 14 bases in between. CDR3 protein: CASSLNGETGYTF. Here the CDR3 DNA reads TGCGCCAGCAGCCTGAACGGGGAAACTGGCTACACCTTC.

The CDR3 DNA reads TGTGCCAGCAGTCCCAACCTTCCGGGACAAACATACGAGCAGTACTTC. This translates into CASSPNLPGQTYEQYF. The J gene is TRBJ2-7, the V gene TRBV11-2; possibly TRBD1 for D (6 bases). The V gene's germline CDR1 is SGHAT and CDR2 FQNNGV. This CDR3 has 16 residues. V lost 6 bases to trimming and J lost 4 bases, with 22 bases between them.

The J gene is TRBJ1-1, the V gene TRBV5-4; 10 nucleotides align to TRBD1. The CDR3 loop spans 13 amino acids. Germline V lookup: CDR1 SGHNT, CDR2 YYREEE (reference sequence). V lost 6 bases, J lost 3 bases, and 2 bases stayed unmatched. CDR3 residues: CASIGTGDTEAFF. The CDR3 DNA reads TGTGCCAGCATCGGGACAGGGGACACTGAAGCTTTCTTT.

The chain recombines TRBV7-9 with TRBJ2-5; D may match TRBD1 or TRBD2 (5 bases each). Trimming removed 5 bases at V and 2 bases at J, with 15 bases between. The CDR3 sequence is 15 residues long. CDR1 SEHNR and CDR2 FQNEAQ come from the germline V gene (reference sequence). The CDR3 DNA reads TGTGCCAGCAGCCCCTGGGGGACGGGGCAAGAGACCCAGTACTTC. Encoded protein: CASSPWGTGQETQYF.

To note about this clone: This specimen includes other DNA sequences encoding the same CDR3. The chain carries TRBV9 and TRBJ2-5; 14 bases are a match to TRBD2. The V gene's germline CDR1 is SGDLS and CDR2 YYNGEE. CDR3 size: 16 residues. Unmatched junction bases numbered 3, after V lost 3 bases and J lost 2 bases. The CDR3 DNA reads TGTGCCAGCAGCGGCGGACTAGCGGGAGGACAAGAGACCCAGTACTTC. It is translated as CASSGGLAGGQETQYF.

V and J are TRBV19 and TRBJ1-4; D is possibly TRBD1 (5 bases). The germline V gene encodes CDR1 LNHDA and CDR2 SQIVND (reference sequence). CDR3 length: 14 amino acids. V shed 1 base and J shed 8 bases, with 11 bases lying between them. The CDR3: CASSIVGLREKLFF. CDR3 DNA: TGTGCCAGTAGTATAGTGGGACTTCGCGAAAAACTGTTTTTT. The full variable domain, with the rest looked up from reference TRBV19 and TRBJ1-4, is DGGITQSPKYLFRKEGQNVTLSCEQNLNHDAMYWYRQDPGQGLRLIYYSQIVNDFQKGDIAEGYSVSREKKESFPLTVTSAQKNPTAFYLCASSIVGLREKLFFGSGTQLSVL.

This clone was counted once. The chain recombines TRBV30 with TRBJ2-7; D possibly corresponds to TRBD2 (5 bases). Germline V gives CDR1 GTSNPN, CDR2 SVGIG (reference sequence). The CDR3 sequence is 11 residues long. The V end lost 5 bases, the J end lost 5 bases, and 10 bases lay between the germline ends. The CDR3, as DNA: TGTGCCTGGGGGCGGGCCGACGAGCAGTACTTC. Translating it yields CAWGRADEQYF.